Reported below is one T cell receptor beta chain. The sample holds a few counts of this clone. What antigen it recognizes has not been identified. Base qualities were left out, and no much larger clone turns up one base away. These data are taken from a study of radiation and T cells in renal cell carcinoma (dated by TCRdb to the early 2020s). Notes on the research overall: In total, 53 samples, comprising around 25 tumors and around 27 peripheral blood samples, were subjected to TCR beta sequencing. The final blood draw was performed at 4 weeks after radiation, at the same time as nephrectomy. Across all 50 or so samples, several million unique CDR3 nucleotide sequences, encoding 2.5 million to 3 million unique CDR3 amino acid sequences, were identified.

The meaning of the sample's time point label: blood 4 weeks post-SBRT, at nephrectomy. The label giving this sample's treatment or condition can be read as: 15 Gy SBRT to primary tumor, nephrectomy 4 weeks later. Samples came from a clinical trial, in which primary renal cell carcinomas received 15 Gy stereotactic body radiation therapy followed by nephrectomy 4 weeks later. To follow tumor-enriched clonotypes, serial peripheral blood was collected from radiation-treated patients at baseline and at 2 weeks and 4 weeks after SBRT. Every patient had renal cell carcinoma of clear cell pathology. The QIAamp DNA Blood Mini Kit (Qiagen) was used to prepare genomic DNA for TCR sequencing. Samples were included in the analyses only if all quality control checks were passed. Including cysteine and phenylalanine, the CDR3 has 16 amino acids. The sequence is cut down to CDR3 DNA, 48 bases in frame from base 1. V is cut back by 1 base and J by 7 bases, with 8 bases in the junction unmatched. From a lookup of the germline V gene, CDR1 and CDR2 are MNHNS and SASEGT.

The immunoSEQ kit was used, according to the manufacturer's recommendations, to generate TCR beta libraries from genomic DNA. To prepare libraries, a first multiplex PCR with proprietary primers was run, followed by a second PCR that added unique barcodes, and a bead cleanup was done after each round. Each sample batch included a kit-provided positive control reaction and a negative control reaction. The final libraries were assessed on an Agilent 4200 TapeStation D1000 ScreenTape, pooled by volume, and quantified by qPCR. Sequencing ran on an Illumina NextSeq500 with a MidOutput 150-cycle cartridge, using 156 Read1 and 15 Index1 cycles with kit custom primers. The pooled library was loaded at 0.95 to 1 pM with around 22% PhiX control spiked in. Concerning the study's data processing: The vendor-processed data were analyzed in R, and a clonotype was defined as all T cells that share the same CDR3 nucleotide sequence. In the clone abundance analyses, frequencies in each sample were normalized to that sample's 10,000 most abundant clones. Public T cell clones, averaging fewer than five per sample, were removed before analysis. An abundance difference of at least 32-fold between compartments was the criterion for calling clonotypes tumor-enriched or baseline blood-enriched. Clonotypes expanded or contracted between blood time points were identified with a beta-binomial differential abundance model. Tumor-blood repertoire similarity was measured with the Baroni-Urbani and Buser coefficient, and groups were compared using two-tailed Wilcoxon tests in R. In its TCRdb copy, this immuneACCESS table keeps in-frame sequences only and misses some clones. Where compared with another copy, unresolved V genes explain less than half of these, and the others have no known cause. V and J calls and clone size are given by that table; D and trimming were obtained from the DNA. This sample has 60,000 or so clones in its table, and about 74% of those were observed once. More than 6.5% of the sample is in the top ten clones.

Overall study outcomes, separate from this receptor: Because pretreatment tumor biopsies were not available, the baseline intratumoral presence of clonotypes could not be determined. An increase in top tumor clonotypes in blood was observed from baseline to 2 weeks post-radiation, followed by contraction by 4 weeks, which was taken to suggest transient expansion of tumor-resident clones. Dynamics of the blood repertoire were not tracked past 4 weeks after treatment. Because the trial had a single-armed design, the trial could not examine how radiation dose or scheduling affected the TCR repertoire.

The sample in question was blood, obtained from a patient whose treatment included radiotherapy and nephrectomy. The chain is assembled from TRBV6-1 and TRBJ1-5, with TRBD1 identical over 9 junction bases. The clonotype originates from a man between 60 and 75 years old with renal cell carcinoma. The sequence in DNA is TGTGCCAGCAGTGAAGACCCGACAGGGGGGAACCAGCCCCAGCATTTT. It specifies CASSEDPTGGNQPQHF.